These 23 T cell receptor beta chains came from one sample sequenced in a study of blood T cell repertoires in COVID-19. Some clones are missing from TCRdb's copy, which holds only in-frame ones; the method was immunoSEQ multiplex PCR. The data contain around 460,000 clones, approximately 90% of them seen just once; the ten biggest clones take up around 0.92%. The sample comprised peripheral blood. The receptors were gathered from a man aged 18 to 35 with COVID-19, enrolled during active disease.

This chain joins TRBV27 and TRBJ1-4; no clear D. V was pared by 3 bases and J by 3 bases, with 11 bases between. The V gene's germline CDR1 is MNHEY and CDR2 SMNVEV (reference sequence). CDR3 length: 15 residues. The CDR3 DNA reads TGTGCCAGCAGTTTTGCGGGAAGACCTAATGAAAAACTGTTTTTT. Translation gives CASSFAGRPNEKLFF. Together with reference TRBV27 and TRBJ1-4, the CDR3 gives the full variable domain: EAQVTQNPRYLITVTGKKLTVTCSQNMNHEYMSWYRQDPGLGLRQIYYSMNVEVTDKGDVPEGYKVSRKEKRNFPLILESPSPNQTSLYFCASSFAGRPNEKLFFGSGTQLSVL.

The V gene is TRBV2, the J gene TRBJ2-5, with 7 bases lining up with TRBD2. In germline, CDR1 is SNHLY, CDR2 FYNNEI. CDR3 length equals 12 residues. V lost 10 bases and J lost 2; bases outside the gene matches: 4. DNA for the CDR3: TGTGCCACGGGACTATCTCAAGAGACCCAGTACTTC. Translating gives CATGLSQETQYF.

This chain uses TRBV5-1 with TRBJ2-3, with TRBD2 identical over 8 bases. CDR3 size: 16 residues. The J segment lost 0 bases and the V segment lost 3 bases, leaving 6 bases of the junction unmatched. The V gene's germline CDR1 is SGHRS and CDR2 YFSETQ. The chain's CDR3 is CASSSISGASTDTQYF. CDR3 DNA sequence: TGCGCCAGCAGCTCGATTAGCGGGGCCAGCACAGATACGCAGTATTTT.

The rearrangement joins TRBV25-1 to TRBJ2-1, with TRBD2 as a possible D gene (5 bases). Trimming took 2 bases from V and 1 from J, leaving 9 bases between them. This CDR3 comprises 15 residues. Germline values: CDR1 MGHDK, CDR2 SYGVNS. The CDR3 sequence is CASSEREPSYNEQFF. The CDR3 DNA sequence: TGTGCCAGCAGTGAAAGGGAGCCTTCCTACAATGAGCAGTTCTTC.

This rearrangement joins TRBV5-6 to TRBJ2-7; 9 positions agree with TRBD1. V shed 2 bases and J 4 bases; nucleotides not matched to a gene: 4. Germline CDR1 is SGHDT and CDR2 is YYEEEE. CDR3 size: 14 residues. For the CDR3, the DNA is TGTGCCAGCAGCTTAAGGGACAGGGCGTACGAGCAGTACTTC. It translates to CASSLRDRAYEQYF.

The V gene is TRBV5-5, the J gene TRBJ1-5; D remains unclear. Trimming took off 1 base at V and 3 bases at J, with 11 bases between the two ends. Germline CDR1 and CDR2: SGHKS and YYEKEE (reference sequence). This CDR3 region has 15 residues. The DNA of the CDR3 is TGTGCCAGCAGCTTGTATTTCAGGTCCAATCAGCCCCAGCATTTT. It translates to CASSLYFRSNQPQHF.

V gene TRBV11-2 combines with J gene TRBJ2-1; 12 nucleotides line up with TRBD2. Germline assignment: CDR1 SGHAT and CDR2 FQNNGV. The V and J ends lost 6 bases and 1 base, in that order; junction bases with no gene match: 13. The CDR3 extends over 19 amino acids. CDR3 sequence (DNA): TGTGCCAGCAGGTCAATATATACTAGCGGGGGGAATTCCTACAATGAGCAGTTCTTC. It encodes CASRSIYTSGGNSYNEQFF.

CDR3 DNA sequence: TGCGCCAGCAGTATGTCGGGAGACGATGGCTACACCTTC. This translates into CASSMSGDDGYTF. This chain uses TRBV10-2 with TRBJ1-2; D not certain. The CDR3 extends over 13 amino acids. V was shortened by 5 bases and J by 6 bases, with 13 bases between the two germline ends. CDR1 is WSHSY, CDR2 SAAADI, per germline.

The chain combines TRBV5-6 with TRBJ1-2; TRBD1 aligns across 7 bases. V lost 2 bases and J lost 0; bases outside the gene matches: 7. The CDR3 has 16 residues. Germline-derived CDR1 and CDR2 are SGHDT and YYEEEE. CDR3 bases: TGTGCCAGCAGCTTCTGGGGCGGACAGGCTAACTATGGCTACACCTTC. Amino acid sequence: CASSFWGGQANYGYTF.

This clone was recorded once. This chain links TRBV25-1 with TRBJ2-2; possibly TRBD1 for D (6 bases). In germline, CDR1 is MGHDK, CDR2 SYGVNS. With 2 bases removed from V and 1 base from J, the gap between germline ends came to 11 bases. This CDR3 has 16 residues. CDR3 sequence (DNA): TGTGCCAGCAGTGAAAGAGGGGACATGAACACCGGGGAGCTGTTTTTT. Translated: CASSERGDMNTGELFF.

The chain employs TRBV7-9 and TRBJ2-7; TRBD1 agrees at 10 bases. Germline assignment: CDR1 SEHNR and CDR2 FQNEAQ (reference sequence). The CDR3 contains 13 residues. V trimming: 11 bases; J trimming: 2 bases; junction bases outside the gene matches: 6. The CDR3 spells CAFEGQGPYEQYF. Here the CDR3 DNA reads TGTGCCTTCGAGGGACAGGGGCCCTACGAGCAGTACTTC.

This chain links TRBV19 with TRBJ2-7, with D perhaps matching TRBD1 (7 bases). CDR1 is LNHDA, CDR2 SQIVND, per germline (reference sequence). V was trimmed by 8 bases and J by 4 bases, leaving 21 bases between them. The CDR3 runs 15 residues. CDR3 residues: CASSKAEGASYEQYF. Here the CDR3 DNA reads TGTGCCAGTTCGAAAGCGGAGGGGGCCTCTTACGAGCAGTACTTC.

The V gene is TRBV2, the J gene TRBJ1-1; D is unclear. CDR1 is SNHLY, CDR2 FYNNEI, per germline. This CDR3 spans 13 amino acids. V lost 3 bases and J lost 6, with 11 bases in between. In DNA, the CDR3 is TGTGCCAGCAGTGAGAGGGAGGTGGCTGAAGCTTTCTTT. Translated, it gives CASSEREVAEAFF. Drawing the rest from reference TRBV2 and TRBJ1-1, the complete variable domain is EPEVTQTPSHQVTQMGQEVILRCVPISNHLYFYWYRQILGQKVEFLVSFYNNEISEKSEIFDDQFSVERPDGSNFTLKIRSTKLEDSAMYFCASSEREVAEAFFGQGTRLTVV.

The chain recombines TRBV5-6 with TRBJ2-3; TRBD1 matches 9 bases. CDR3 length: 16 amino acids. Looked up from germline, CDR1 is SGHDT and CDR2 is YYEEEE. Germline trimming cut 0 bases from V and 6 bases from J; bases unmatched to any gene: 8. The DNA for the CDR3 is TGTGCCAGCAGCTTGGAAATCCGGGACAGGGCCGATACGCAGTATTTT. Translated: CASSLEIRDRADTQYF.

The V and J genes are TRBV3-1 (or the pseudogene TRBV3-2) and TRBJ2-6; 7 bases match TRBD2. Germline V CDR1 and CDR2: LGHDT, YNNKEL (reference sequence). The CDR3 runs 15 residues. Unmatched junction bases numbered 2, after V lost 4 bases and J lost 2 bases. Here the CDR3 DNA reads TGTGCCAGCAGCCTCGGGGGGACTGGGGCCAACGTCCTGACTTTC. Protein: CASSLGGTGANVLTF.

Only one count was recorded for this clone. Written as DNA, the CDR3 is TGTGCCAGCAGCTTAGGCCAGACAGGGGCGAACACCGGGGAGCTGTTTTTT. Translating it yields CASSLGQTGANTGELFF. The genes are TRBV7-6 and TRBJ2-2; 8 nucleotides line up with TRBD1. The V segment lost 1 base and the J segment 0 bases; nucleotides outside the gene matches: 4. Germline V gene lookup returns CDR1 SGHVS and CDR2 FNYEAQ. This CDR3 is built from 17 residues.

The rearrangement links TRBV30 to TRBJ1-4; D remains unclear. The germline V gene has CDR1 GTSNPN and CDR2 SVGIG (reference sequence). The CDR3 runs 12 residues. V was clipped by 0 bases and J by 7 bases, with 6 bases between them. The CDR3 bases are TGTGCCTGGAGTGTACAGAGTGAAAAACTGTTTTTT. Translated, it gives CAWSVQSEKLFF. The whole variable domain, filled in from reference TRBV30 and TRBJ1-4, reads SQTIHQWPATLVQPVGSPLSLECTVEGTSNPNLYWYRQAAGRGLQLLFYSVGIGQISSEVPQNLSASRPQDRQFILSSKKLLLSDSGFYLCAWSVQSEKLFFGSGTQLSVL.

The chain carries TRBV11-2 and TRBJ1-1, with 7 bases identical to TRBD1. After removal of 5 bases from V and 3 bases from J, the junction contained 12 bases not matched to a gene. Germline CDR1 and CDR2: SGHAT and FQNNGV. This CDR3 contains 16 residues. CDR3 in amino acids: CASSRDRTNRDTEAFF. DNA of the CDR3: TGTGCCAGCAGCCGGGACAGAACGAACCGAGACACTGAAGCTTTCTTT.

The rearrangement uses TRBV28 and TRBJ2-1, with 11 nucleotides matching TRBD1. The V segment lost 5 bases and the J segment 15 bases; nucleotides outside the gene matches: 9. Germline V CDR1 and CDR2: MDHEN, SYDVKM. The CDR3 extends over 13 amino acids. CDR3 protein: CASSPLPGQGGFF. CDR3 nucleotide sequence: TGTGCCAGCAGTCCCCTGCCGGGACAGGGGGGGTTCTTC. Supplemented by reference TRBV28 and TRBJ2-1, the full variable domain reads DVKVTQSSRYLVKRTGEKVFLECVQDMDHENMFWYRQDPGLGLRLIYFSYDVKMKEKGDIPEGYSVSREKKERFSLILESASTNQTSMYLCASSPLPGQGGFFGPGTRLTVL.

The V call is TRBV6-1, the J call TRBJ2-7, with D unresolved. The germline V and J ends were trimmed by 3 bases and 6 bases, with 18 bases remaining between them. This CDR3 spans 15 amino acids. Per germline, CDR1 MNHNS and CDR2 SASEGT. CDR3 bases: TGTGCCAGCAGTGATTACCTAGTTTCATGGCGCGAGCAGTACTTC. Its protein is CASSDYLVSWREQYF.

This sequence joins TRBV20-1 and TRBJ2-5, with 11 bases that match TRBD2. The CDR3 runs to 18 residues. Germline trimming cut 3 bases from V and 3 bases from J; bases unmatched to any gene: 15. CDR1 and CDR2 from the germline V gene are DFQATT and SNEGSKA (reference sequence). CDR3 sequence: CSASSGGLAALDKETQYF. The CDR3 coding sequence is TGCAGTGCTAGTTCGGGGGGACTAGCGGCCCTAGATAAAGAGACCCAGTACTTC.

V and J are TRBV27 and TRBJ2-3; D is unclear. Looked up from germline, CDR1 is MNHEY and CDR2 is SMNVEV (reference sequence). This CDR3 is built from 11 residues. V was pared by 10 bases and J by 3 bases, with 8 bases between. The CDR3 nucleotides are TGTGCCACCGGTCAAACAGATACGCAGTATTTT. Translated: CATGQTDTQYF.

This clone has just one count. V and J are TRBV6-1 and TRBJ2-5; TRBD2 aligns across 7 bases. Trimming took 4 bases from V and 1 from J; bases not matched to a gene: 9. This CDR3 is 16 amino acids long. The V gene's germline CDR1 is MNHNS and CDR2 SASEGT. In DNA, the CDR3 is TGTGCCAGCAGTGGTCGGGGGAGCGGGGTCCAAGAGACCCAGTACTTC. This encodes CASSGRGSGVQETQYF.